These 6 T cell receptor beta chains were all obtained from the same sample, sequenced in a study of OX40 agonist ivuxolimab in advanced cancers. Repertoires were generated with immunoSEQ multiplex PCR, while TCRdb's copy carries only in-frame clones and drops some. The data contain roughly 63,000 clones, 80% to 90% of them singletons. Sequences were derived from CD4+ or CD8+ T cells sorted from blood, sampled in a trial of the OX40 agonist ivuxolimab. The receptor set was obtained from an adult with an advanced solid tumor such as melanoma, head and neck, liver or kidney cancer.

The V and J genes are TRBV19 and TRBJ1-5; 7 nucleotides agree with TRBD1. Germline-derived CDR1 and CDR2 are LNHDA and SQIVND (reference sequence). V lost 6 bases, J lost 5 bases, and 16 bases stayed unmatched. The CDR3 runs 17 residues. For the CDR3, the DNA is TGTGCCAGTAGAAGGGGACAGCCTCAGGTTAGGTATCAGCCCCAGCATTTT. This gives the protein CASRRGQPQVRYQPQHF.

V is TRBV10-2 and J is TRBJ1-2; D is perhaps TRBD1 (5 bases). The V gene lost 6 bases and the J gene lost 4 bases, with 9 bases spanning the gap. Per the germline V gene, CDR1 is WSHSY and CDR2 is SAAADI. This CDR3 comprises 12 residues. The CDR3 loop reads CASSGTGYGYTF. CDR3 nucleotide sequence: TGCGCCAGCAGCGGGACCGGCTATGGCTACACCTTC.

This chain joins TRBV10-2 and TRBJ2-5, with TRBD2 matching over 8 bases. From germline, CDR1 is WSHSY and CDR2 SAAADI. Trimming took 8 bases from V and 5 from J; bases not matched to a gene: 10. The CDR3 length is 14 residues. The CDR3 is CASGASGFSETQYF. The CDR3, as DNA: TGCGCCAGCGGGGCTAGCGGGTTCTCGGAGACCCAGTACTTC.

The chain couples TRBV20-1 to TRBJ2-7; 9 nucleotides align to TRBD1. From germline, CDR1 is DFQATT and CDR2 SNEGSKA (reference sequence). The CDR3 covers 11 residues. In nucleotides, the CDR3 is TGCAGGAAGGACAGGGGCTACGAGCAGTACTTC. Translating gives CRKDRGYEQYF.

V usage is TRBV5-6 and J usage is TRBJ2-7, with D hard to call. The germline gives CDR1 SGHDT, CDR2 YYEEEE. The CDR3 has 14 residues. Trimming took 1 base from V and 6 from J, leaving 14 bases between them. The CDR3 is CASSLLLIPIEQYF. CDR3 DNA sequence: TGTGCCAGCAGCTTGTTGCTTATACCCATCGAGCAGTACTTC.

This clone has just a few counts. The CDR3 is CASNEGIDSPLHF. As DNA, the CDR3 is TGTGCCAGTAATGAGGGGATTGATTCACCCCTCCACTTT. The J gene is TRBJ1-6, the V gene TRBV6-1, with D perhaps TRBD1 (5 bases). Germline loops: CDR1 MNHNS, CDR2 SASEGT. Trimming pared 9 bases from V and 8 bases from J, leaving 14 bases between. This CDR3 is built from 13 residues.